This TCR beta chain was observed in a study of shared clonotypes between healthy human individuals. This table comes from immunoSEQ multiplex PCR, and its TCRdb copy is limited to in-frame clones, with some not included. Of about 2.4 million clones listed, approximately 93% are singletons. The CDR3 loop spans 13 amino acids. Trimming pared 3 bases from V and 3 bases from J, leaving 8 bases between. Germline CDR1 and CDR2: MDHEN and SYDVKM. The sequenced material came from naive CD4+ T cells from PBMCs. Sample subset: CD45RA+ positively selected. This chain connects TRBV28 to TRBJ2-5; D uncertain. The receptor comes from a man between 18 and 29 years old in good health. Some clones in this sample may be carry-over from other donors' samples. CDR3 in DNA: TGTGCCAGCAGTTTTCTGCGGAAAGAGACCCAGTACTTC. This sequence encodes CASSFLRKETQYF.